The rows below give T cell receptor beta chains drawn from one sample of a study of T cell changes during pregnancy in multiple sclerosis. The data were produced by immunoSEQ multiplex PCR, yet TCRdb's version contains in-frame clones alone and is incomplete. Of approximately 130,000 clones listed, approximately 93% are singletons. The material was peripheral blood, obtained before pregnancy. These receptors came from a female donor with multiple sclerosis, enrolled in a pregnancy study. Each CDR3 is given with its conserved first and last residue. D genes are given only for firm matches. Clone size appears in some rows only: once, few, many, or a class for an expanded clone.

d_gene,v_gene,abundance,j_gene,CDR3aa,CDR3nt
TRBD1,TRBV2,.,TRBJ1-4,CASSEWAGTANEKLFF,TGTGCCAGCAGTGAATGGGCCGGGACAGCTAATGAAAAACTGTTTTTT
TRBD1,TRBV7-9,.,TRBJ1-1,CASSPTGGTEAFF,TGTGCCAGCAGCCCCACAGGGGGCACTGAAGCTTTCTTT
TRBD1,TRBV7-9,.,TRBJ1-1,CASSPLTGQNTEAFF,TGTGCCAGCAGCCCTTTGACAGGGCAAAACACTGAAGCTTTCTTT
.,TRBV19,.,TRBJ1-2,CASRRGAGGYTF,TGTGCCAGTAGGCGAGGAGCCGGTGGCTACACCTTC
.,TRBV11-3,once,TRBJ2-3,CASSLGTPTQYF,TGTGCCAGCAGTCTCGGGACTCCTACGCAGTATTTT
.,TRBV9,.,TRBJ1-6,CASSVTDRNSPLHF,TGTGCCAGCAGCGTGACAGACCGTAATTCACCCCTCCACTTT
TRBD1,TRBV10-3,.,TRBJ1-5,CAISGGAGGNQPQHF,TGTGCCATCAGTGGTGGGGCAGGGGGAAACCAGCCCCAGCATTTT
.,TRBV25-1,.,TRBJ1-1,CASSTGVEAFF,TGTGCCAGCAGTACCGGGGTCGAAGCTTTCTTT
.,TRBV6-1,.,TRBJ2-1,CASIRGTTDSNEQFF,TGTGCCAGCATTAGGGGGACGACTGATTCGAATGAGCAGTTCTTC
TRBD2,TRBV7-3,.,TRBJ2-3,CASSLQAGGGTDTQYF,TGTGCCAGCAGCTTACAGGCGGGAGGGGGCACAGATACGCAGTATTTT
.,TRBV9,.,TRBJ2-1,CASSVAYRDNEQFF,TGTGCCAGCAGCGTAGCGTATCGGGATAATGAGCAGTTCTTC
TRBD1,TRBV25-1,.,TRBJ1-4,CASSTGVSNEKLFF,TGTGCCAGCAGTACAGGGGTGTCTAATGAAAAACTGTTTTTT
.,TRBV5-1,.,TRBJ2-1,CASSLGGSGSYNEQFF,TGCGCCAGCAGCTTAGGAGGGAGCGGCTCCTACAATGAGCAGTTCTTC
.,TRBV6-6,.,TRBJ1-4,CASSRSGPVGEKLFF,TGTGCCAGCAGCCGCTCCGGTCCCGTGGGCGAAAAACTGTTTTTT
TRBD1,TRBV19,.,TRBJ1-4,CASSDRVKLFF,TGTGCCAGTAGTGACAGGGTCAAACTGTTTTTT
.,TRBV2,once,TRBJ2-1,CASSGGTTYNEQFF,TGTGCCAGCAGTGGCGGGACCACCTACAATGAGCAGTTCTTC
.,TRBV10-1,once,TRBJ2-3,CATSGRGSGTQYF,TGCGCCACCTCGGGGAGAGGGTCTGGTACGCAGTATTTT
TRBD1,TRBV7-9,once,TRBJ1-4,CASSLGPGQGATNEKLFF,TGTGCCAGCAGCTTAGGACCGGGACAGGGGGCTACTAATGAAAAACTGTTTTTT
.,TRBV19,.,TRBJ1-5,CASSPDSSNQPQHF,TGTGCCAGTAGTCCCGACAGTTCGAATCAGCCCCAGCATTTT
TRBD2,TRBV27,.,TRBJ2-1,CASLPRATSGTYNEQFF,TGTGCCAGCCTCCCCCGGGCGACTAGCGGTACCTACAATGAGCAGTTCTTC
.,TRBV5-3,.,TRBJ2-2,CARSLARYTANTGELFF,TGTGCCAGAAGCTTGGCCCGGTACACAGCGAACACCGGGGAGCTGTTTTTT
TRBD1,TRBV4-1,.,TRBJ2-2,CASSPDRGANTGELFF,TGCGCCAGCAGCCCGGACAGGGGTGCGAACACCGGGGAGCTGTTTTTT
.,TRBV27,.,TRBJ2-7,CASSSGGAYEQYF,TGTGCCAGCAGTTCCGGAGGTGCCTACGAGCAGTACTTC
TRBD1,TRBV28,.,TRBJ1-1,CASSIPGQGGFTEAFF,TGTGCCAGCAGTATACCGGGACAGGGTGGTTTTACTGAAGCTTTCTTT
.,TRBV19,.,TRBJ1-5,CASSSYGGVNQPQHF,TGTGCCAGTAGCTCTTACGGGGGAGTAAATCAGCCCCAGCATTTT
TRBD1,TRBV5-1,.,TRBJ2-7,CASSLGSGTGSHEQYF,TGCGCCAGCAGCTTGGGCTCCGGGACAGGGAGCCACGAGCAGTACTTC
.,TRBV7-9,.,TRBJ1-2,CASSLDDRPRGSYGYTF,TGTGCCAGCAGCTTAGACGACAGACCAAGAGGCTCCTATGGCTACACCTTC
.,TRBV19,.,TRBJ1-1,CASSGGITNTEAFF,TGTGCCAGTAGTGGCGGAATAACGAACACTGAAGCTTTCTTT
TRBD2,TRBV6-1,.,TRBJ2-2,CAGRVTGELFF,TGTGCCGGGAGGGTTACCGGGGAGCTGTTTTTT
.,TRBV30,few,TRBJ1-1,CAWSVLANTEAFF,TGTGCCTGGAGTGTTCTGGCAAACACTGAAGCTTTCTTT
TRBD1,TRBV10-3,.,TRBJ1-1,CAISGGQGAGDTEAFF,TGTGCCATCAGTGGGGGACAGGGCGCGGGCGACACTGAAGCTTTCTTT
TRBD2,TRBV5-4,.,TRBJ2-1,CASSLAGGSKDNEQFF,TGTGCCAGCAGCTTGGCGGGCGGGAGTAAGGACAATGAGCAGTTCTTC
.,TRBV19,.,TRBJ2-2,CASTPDKRTGELFF,TGTGCCAGTACCCCGGATAAGCGAACCGGGGAGCTGTTTTTT
TRBD1,TRBV7-8,.,TRBJ2-7,CASSVDRGLSYEQYF,TGTGCCAGCAGCGTAGACAGGGGTTTATCCTACGAGCAGTACTTC
.,TRBV28,.,TRBJ1-4,CASSWGGSGEKLFF,TGTGCCAGCAGCTGGGGGGGGTCCGGTGAAAAACTGTTTTTT
TRBD1,TRBV27,.,TRBJ1-2,CASSLGDSYGYTF,TGTGCCAGCAGTTTAGGGGACAGCTATGGCTACACCTTC
.,TRBV30,.,TRBJ1-2,CAWSVRFDYGYTF,TGTGCCTGGAGTGTACGGTTCGACTATGGCTACACCTTC
TRBD2,TRBV5-1,.,TRBJ2-2,CASRLAVDLGELFF,TGCGCCAGCCGACTAGCGGTTGACCTCGGGGAGCTGTTTTTT
TRBD1,TRBV6-5,.,TRBJ2-1,CASSHRGNEQFF,TGTGCCAGCTCGCACAGGGGGAATGAGCAGTTCTTC
TRBD1,TRBV6-6,.,TRBJ1-5,CASSRQGLYQPQHF,TGTGCCAGCAGCCGACAGGGCTTATACCAGCCCCAGCATTTT
.,TRBV6-4,.,TRBJ1-2,CASSDLTGMVPGYTF,TGTGCCAGCAGTGACTTGACAGGAATGGTCCCTGGCTACACCTTC
TRBD1,TRBV28,.,TRBJ2-7,CASSLAGTGKQYF,TGTGCCAGCAGTTTGGCCGGGACAGGGAAGCAGTACTTC